The following is a TCR beta chain sequence with its context. The entry originates in a study of somatic mutations in cytotoxic T cells in rheumatoid arthritis. Whole-study context: An approximately 29 ml EDTA sample of patient blood was drawn right after diagnosis, before any treatment. Flow cytometry sorted some V beta antibody-stained T-cell populations to nearly 100% purity, V beta1+ cells among them being sequenced for TCRB.

Assay used: immunoSEQ multiplex PCR; TCRdb lists only in-frame clones, some missing. This table holds about 16,000 clones, about 83% found once. Germline V lookup: CDR1 DFQATT, CDR2 SNEGSKA (reference sequence). Trimming shortened V by 2 bases and J by 4 bases, and 5 bases separated the two germline ends. The CDR3 totals 11 residues. The clonotype originates from an adult with rheumatoid arthritis. This sequence joins TRBV20-1 and TRBJ1-1; D not resolved. The sequenced sample consisted of CD8+ T cells sorted from blood. The CDR3 nucleotides are TGCAGTGCTAGAAGGACCACTGAAGCTTTCTTT. This gives the protein CSARRTTEAFF.